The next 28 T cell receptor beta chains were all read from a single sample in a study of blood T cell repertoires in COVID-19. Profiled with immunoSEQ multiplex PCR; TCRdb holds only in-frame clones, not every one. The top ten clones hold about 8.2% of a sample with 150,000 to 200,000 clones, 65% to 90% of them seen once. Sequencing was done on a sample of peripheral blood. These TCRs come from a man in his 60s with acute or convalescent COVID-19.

CDR3 in amino acids: CSTIPGLPNTEAFF. The CDR3 nucleotides are TGCAGCACCATACCGGGACTCCCGAACACTGAAGCTTTCTTT. The chain joins TRBV29-1 to TRBJ1-1; the D gene is possibly TRBD1 (5 bases). CDR3 length equals 14 residues. Germline CDR1 SQVTM, CDR2 ANQGSEA. Trimming left V 8 bases short and J 1 base short, with 17 bases between.

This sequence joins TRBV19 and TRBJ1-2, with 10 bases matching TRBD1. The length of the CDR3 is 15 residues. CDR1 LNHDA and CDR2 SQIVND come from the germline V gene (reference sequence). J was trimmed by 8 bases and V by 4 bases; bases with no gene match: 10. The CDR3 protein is CASSKAETGGRGYTF. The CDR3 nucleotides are TGTGCCAGTAGTAAGGCCGAGACAGGGGGCCGGGGCTACACCTTC.

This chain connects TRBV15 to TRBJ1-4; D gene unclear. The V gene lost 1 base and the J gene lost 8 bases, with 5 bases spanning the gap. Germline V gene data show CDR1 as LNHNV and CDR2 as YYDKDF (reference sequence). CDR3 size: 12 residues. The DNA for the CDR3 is TGTGCCACCAGCAGAGCCAGGGAAAAACTGTTTTTT. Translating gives CATSRAREKLFF.

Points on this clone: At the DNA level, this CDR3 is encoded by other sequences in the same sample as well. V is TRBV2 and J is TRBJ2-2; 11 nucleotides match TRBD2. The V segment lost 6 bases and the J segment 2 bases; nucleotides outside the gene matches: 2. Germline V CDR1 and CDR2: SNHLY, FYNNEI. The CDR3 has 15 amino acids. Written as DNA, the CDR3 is TGTGCCAGCAGGGGGACTAGCGGCAACACCGGGGAGCTGTTTTTT. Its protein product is CASRGTSGNTGELFF. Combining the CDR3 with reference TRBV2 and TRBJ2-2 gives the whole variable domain EPEVTQTPSHQVTQMGQEVILRCVPISNHLYFYWYRQILGQKVEFLVSFYNNEISEKSEIFDDQFSVERPDGSNFTLKIRSTKLEDSAMYFCASRGTSGNTGELFFGEGSRLTVL.

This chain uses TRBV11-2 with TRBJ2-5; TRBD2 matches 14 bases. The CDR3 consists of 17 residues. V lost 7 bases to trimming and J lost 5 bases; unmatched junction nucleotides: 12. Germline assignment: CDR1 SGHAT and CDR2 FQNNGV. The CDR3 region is CASTTGGTSGRLETQYF. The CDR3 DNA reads TGTGCCAGCACCACCGGGGGGACTAGCGGGAGATTGGAGACCCAGTACTTC.

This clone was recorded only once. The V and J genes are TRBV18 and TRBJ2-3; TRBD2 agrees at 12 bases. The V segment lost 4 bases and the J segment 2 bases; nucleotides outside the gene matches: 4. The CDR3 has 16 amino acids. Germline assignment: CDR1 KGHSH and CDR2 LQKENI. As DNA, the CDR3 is TGTGCCAGCTCACGGGGACTAGCGGGCGTCACAGATACGCAGTATTTT. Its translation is CASSRGLAGVTDTQYF.

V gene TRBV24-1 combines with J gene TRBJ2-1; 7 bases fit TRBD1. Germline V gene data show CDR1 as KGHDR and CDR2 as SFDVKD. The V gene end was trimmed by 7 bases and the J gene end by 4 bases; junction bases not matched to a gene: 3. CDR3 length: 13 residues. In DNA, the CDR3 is TGTGCCACCAGGGGGGACAGTTACAATGAGCAGTTCTTC. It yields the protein CATRGDSYNEQFF.

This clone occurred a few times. The CDR3 coding sequence is TGTGCCAGCAGCAAAGCCCGGGACAAAGACTCTGGGGCCAACGTCCTGACTTTC. Protein sequence: CASSKARDKDSGANVLTF. The chain uses TRBV21-1 and TRBJ2-6; the D call TRBD1 from the table was never checked on the DNA. TRBV21-1 is a listed pseudogene. The CDR3 contains 18 residues.

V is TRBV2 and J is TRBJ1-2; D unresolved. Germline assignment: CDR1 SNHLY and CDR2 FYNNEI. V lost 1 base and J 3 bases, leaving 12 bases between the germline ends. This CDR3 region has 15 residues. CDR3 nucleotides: TGTGCCAGCAGTGAAGGGCTCCGTCGGGACTATGGCTACACCTTC. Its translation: CASSEGLRRDYGYTF.

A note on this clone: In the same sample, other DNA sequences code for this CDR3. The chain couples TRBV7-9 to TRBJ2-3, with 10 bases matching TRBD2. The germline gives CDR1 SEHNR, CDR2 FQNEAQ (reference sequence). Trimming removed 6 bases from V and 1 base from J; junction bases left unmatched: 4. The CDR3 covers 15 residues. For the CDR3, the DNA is TGTGCCAGCAGTCGGACTAGCGGAGGCACAGATACGCAGTATTTT. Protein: CASSRTSGGTDTQYF.

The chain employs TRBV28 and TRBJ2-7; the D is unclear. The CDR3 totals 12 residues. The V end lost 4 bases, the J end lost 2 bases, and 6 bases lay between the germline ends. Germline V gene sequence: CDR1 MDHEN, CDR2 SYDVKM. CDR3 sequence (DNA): TGTGCCAGCAGTTACAGTACCTACGAGCAGTACTTC. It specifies CASSYSTYEQYF. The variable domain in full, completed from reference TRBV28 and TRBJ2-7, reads DVKVTQSSRYLVKRTGEKVFLECVQDMDHENMFWYRQDPGLGLRLIYFSYDVKMKEKGDIPEGYSVSREKKERFSLILESASTNQTSMYLCASSYSTYEQYFGPGTRLTVT.

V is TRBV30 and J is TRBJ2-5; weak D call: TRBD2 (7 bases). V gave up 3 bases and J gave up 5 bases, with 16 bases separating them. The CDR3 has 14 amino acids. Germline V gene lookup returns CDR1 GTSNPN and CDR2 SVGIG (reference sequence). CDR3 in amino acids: CAWRSWGGRETQYF. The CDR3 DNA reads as TGTGCCTGGAGAAGTTGGGGGGGGCGGGAGACCCAGTACTTC.

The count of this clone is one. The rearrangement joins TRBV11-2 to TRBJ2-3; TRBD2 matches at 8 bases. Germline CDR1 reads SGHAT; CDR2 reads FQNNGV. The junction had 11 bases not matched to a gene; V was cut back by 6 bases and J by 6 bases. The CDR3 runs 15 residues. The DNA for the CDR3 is TGTGCCAGCAGATTACTAGCGGCCATCGGGGATACGCAGTATTTT. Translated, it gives CASRLLAAIGDTQYF.

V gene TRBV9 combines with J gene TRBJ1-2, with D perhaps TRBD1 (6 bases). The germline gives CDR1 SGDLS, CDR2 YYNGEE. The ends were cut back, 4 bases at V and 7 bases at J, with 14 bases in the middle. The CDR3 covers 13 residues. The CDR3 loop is CASSRRDIGGYTF. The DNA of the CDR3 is TGTGCCAGCAGCCGACGGGACATTGGTGGCTACACCTTC.

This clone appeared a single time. This CDR3 reads CASSRTGGYTF. CDR3 nucleotides: TGTGCCAGCAGCCGAACAGGTGGCTACACCTTC. The chain couples TRBV12-3 or TRBV12-4 to TRBJ1-2; D perhaps matches TRBD1 (5 bases). CDR3 length: 11 residues. Trimming stripped 6 bases from V and 7 bases from J, with 9 bases between.

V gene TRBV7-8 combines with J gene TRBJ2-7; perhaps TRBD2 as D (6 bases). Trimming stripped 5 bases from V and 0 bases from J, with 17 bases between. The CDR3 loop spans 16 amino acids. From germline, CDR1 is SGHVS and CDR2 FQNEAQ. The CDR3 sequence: CASSPGLLTRSYEQYF. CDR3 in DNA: TGTGCCAGCAGCCCCGGACTACTCACCCGCTCCTACGAGCAGTACTTC.

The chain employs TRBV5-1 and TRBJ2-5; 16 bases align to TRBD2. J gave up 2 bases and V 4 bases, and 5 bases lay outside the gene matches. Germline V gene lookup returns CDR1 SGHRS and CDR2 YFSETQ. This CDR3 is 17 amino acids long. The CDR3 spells CASSMGLAGGGQETQYF. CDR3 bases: TGCGCCAGCAGCATGGGACTAGCGGGAGGGGGGCAAGAGACCCAGTACTTC.

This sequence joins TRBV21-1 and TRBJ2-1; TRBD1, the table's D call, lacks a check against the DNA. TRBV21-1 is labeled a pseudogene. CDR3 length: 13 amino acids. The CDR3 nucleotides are TGTGCCACTCGGACAGGGCCATACAATGAGCAGTTCTTC. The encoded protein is CATRTGPYNEQFF.

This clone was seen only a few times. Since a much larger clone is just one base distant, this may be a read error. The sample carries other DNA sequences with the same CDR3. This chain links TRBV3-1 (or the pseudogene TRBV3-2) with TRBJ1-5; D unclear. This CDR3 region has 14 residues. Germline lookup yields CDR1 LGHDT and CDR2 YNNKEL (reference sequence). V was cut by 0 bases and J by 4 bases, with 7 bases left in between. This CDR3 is CASSQDRGNQPQHF. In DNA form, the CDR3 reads TGTGCCAGCAGCCAAGATCGAGGGAATCAGCCCCAGCATTTT.

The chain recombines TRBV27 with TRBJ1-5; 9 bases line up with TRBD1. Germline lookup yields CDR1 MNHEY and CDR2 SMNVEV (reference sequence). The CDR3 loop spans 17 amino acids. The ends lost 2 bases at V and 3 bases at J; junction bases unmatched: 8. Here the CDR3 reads CASSLTGGGIVNQPQHF. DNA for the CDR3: TGTGCCAGCAGTTTAACAGGGGGCGGAATAGTCAATCAGCCCCAGCATTTT.

The CDR3 nucleotides are TGTGCCAGCAGTTCGGGTGAGGGGGCTAATGAAAAACTGTTTTTT. Translated: CASSSGEGANEKLFF. The rearrangement joins TRBV28 to TRBJ1-4; D is possibly TRBD1 (6 bases). The germline V gene encodes CDR1 MDHEN and CDR2 SYDVKM. Trimming cost V 4 bases and J 3 bases, with 12 bases left between them. CDR3 size: 15 residues.

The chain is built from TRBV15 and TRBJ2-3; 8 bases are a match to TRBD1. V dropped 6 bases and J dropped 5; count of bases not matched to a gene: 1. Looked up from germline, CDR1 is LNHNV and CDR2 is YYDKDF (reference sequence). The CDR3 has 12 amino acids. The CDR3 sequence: CATSTGGDTQYF. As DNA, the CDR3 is TGTGCCACCAGTACAGGGGGAGATACGCAGTATTTT.

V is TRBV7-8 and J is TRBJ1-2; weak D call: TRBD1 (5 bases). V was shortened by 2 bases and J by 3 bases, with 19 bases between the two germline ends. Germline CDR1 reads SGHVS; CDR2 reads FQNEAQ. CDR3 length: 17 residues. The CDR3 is CASSLLPPGETDYGYTF. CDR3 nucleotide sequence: TGTGCCAGCAGCTTACTCCCACCGGGGGAGACTGACTATGGCTACACCTTC.

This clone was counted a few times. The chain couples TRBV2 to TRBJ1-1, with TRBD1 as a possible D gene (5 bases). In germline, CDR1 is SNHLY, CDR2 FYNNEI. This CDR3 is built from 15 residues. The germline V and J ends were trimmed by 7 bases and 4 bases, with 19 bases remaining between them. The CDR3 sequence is CASIKGQGLGTEAFF. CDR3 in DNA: TGTGCCAGCATAAAGGGTCAGGGTTTGGGCACTGAAGCTTTCTTT.

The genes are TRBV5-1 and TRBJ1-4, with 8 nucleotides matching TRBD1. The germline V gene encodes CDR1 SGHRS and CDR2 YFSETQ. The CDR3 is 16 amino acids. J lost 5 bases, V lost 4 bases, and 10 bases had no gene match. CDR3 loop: CASSQTPGQVNEKLFF. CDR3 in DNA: TGCGCCAGCAGCCAAACCCCGGGACAGGTGAATGAAAAACTGTTTTTT.

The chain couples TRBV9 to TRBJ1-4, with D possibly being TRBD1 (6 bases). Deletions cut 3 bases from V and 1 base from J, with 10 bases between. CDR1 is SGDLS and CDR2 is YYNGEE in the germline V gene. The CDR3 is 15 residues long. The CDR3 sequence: CASSGGQRTNEKLFF. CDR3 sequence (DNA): TGTGCCAGCAGCGGTGGACAGCGAACTAATGAAAAACTGTTTTTT. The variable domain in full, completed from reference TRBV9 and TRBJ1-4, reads DSGVTQTPKHLITATGQRVTLRCSPRSGDLSVYWYQQSLDQGLQFLIQYYNGEERAKGNILERFSAQQFPDLHSELNLSSLELGDSALYFCASSGGQRTNEKLFFGSGTQLSVL.

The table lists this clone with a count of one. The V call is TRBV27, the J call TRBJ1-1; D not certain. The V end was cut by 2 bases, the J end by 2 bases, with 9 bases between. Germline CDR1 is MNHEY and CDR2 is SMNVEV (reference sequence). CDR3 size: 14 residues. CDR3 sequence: CASSLSRYNTEAFF. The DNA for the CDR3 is TGTGCCAGCAGTTTAAGCAGGTACAACACTGAAGCTTTCTTT.

This chain's CDR3 is CASSTKDRPYEQYF. In DNA, the CDR3 is TGTGCCAGTAGTACTAAGGACAGACCCTACGAGCAGTACTTC. The chain links TRBV19 to TRBJ2-7, with D maybe TRBD1 (6 bases). The germline V gene encodes CDR1 LNHDA and CDR2 SQIVND (reference sequence). The CDR3 consists of 14 residues. With 4 bases removed from V and 2 bases from J, the gap between germline ends came to 12 bases.